This entry describes one T cell receptor beta chain. The target of this receptor is not known. One base away lies a much larger clone, so this may be a sequencing read error. This specimen belongs to a study of T cells in Graves' hyperthyroidism and ophthalmopathy (dated by TCRdb to between 2019 and 2020). At the level of the whole study: To identify distinguishing TCR V-J signatures, a discovery cohort of 100 or so patients was used, comprising 40 to 45 with Graves' ophthalmopathy and some 60 with stable Graves' hyperthyroidism. Following sampling, methimazole starting at 30 mg daily was given to hyperthyroidism patients, and high-dose intravenous methylprednisolone was given to ophthalmopathy patients. According to the paper, TCR Vbeta CDR3 sequencing was carried out on approximately 140 peripheral blood samples, which came from fewer than 50 ophthalmopathy, around 75 hyperthyroidism and about 17 progressor patients. In addition, the study compared T-cell repertoires in thyroid tissue and in blood from six Graves' hyperthyroidism patients. Prospective prediction of ophthalmopathy was tested in an independent validation cohort consisting of under 20 hyperthyroidism patients and approximately 16 patients who later progressed to ophthalmopathy. The 90 to 100 discovery patients were randomly split 7:3 into training and test sets.

The CDR3 covers 12 residues, taking in both the cysteine and the phenylalanine. This entry keeps only the CDR3 DNA: 36 bases, framed from base 1. The germline V gene sets CDR1 to SNHLY and CDR2 to FYNNEI. General study outcomes and caveats: In validation, the model predicted progression to ophthalmopathy a median of about 6 months before onset, with approximately 70% sensitivity and about 72% specificity. A 13 V-J signature model separated ophthalmopathy from stable hyperthyroidism, with around 91% sensitivity and about 81% specificity in cross-validation and 80%/75% in testing. Sample size was not statistically predetermined, and investigators were not blinded to group allocation. Most expanded thyroid clonotypes (frequency above 0.001) were also detected in blood, suggesting blood repertoires may reflect thyroid immune responses.

The TCR beta CDR3 regions were amplified from RNA transcripts. A first-round RT-PCR of the TCR CDR3 used the HTBI primer set with the Qiagen OneStep RT-PCR kit. A second multiplex PCR round built the libraries, followed by size selection and purification. Paired-end sequencing of the libraries was performed with 100 bp reads on an Illumina HiSeq2000. From the authors' description of their analysis: SOAPnuke was used to process the raw data, with reads discarded if the reads contained adapters or uncalled bases, had a mean Phred below 15, or lacked an exact constant-primer or identifier match. COPE v1.2.5 was used to merge high-quality paired reads, and clonotypes were defined as unique nucleotide sequences. Clonotypes were aligned to IMGT TRBV, TRBD and TRBJ reference segments using MiTCR v1.1. Only V-J combinations with frequency above 0.0001, covering approximately 99% of repertoires, were analysed. The TCS score was defined as the ratio of F50 (clonal expansion) to E x V (chaos), calculated using BLOSUM62-based TCRdist between CDR3 peptides within each V-J. Welch's t-statistics and random forest reduced just over 500 V-J features to 10 to 15, which were used in a naive Bayes classifier (R e1071). Using fastp at Q25 and MiXCR, TCRdb reprocessed the public reads and kept productive beta chains. Every entry covers one CDR3 protein and lists the most common genes and DNA from its rows. The V and J calls come from TCRdb's annotation, not from the publication. Across this sample there are hundreds of thousands of distinct CDR3 sequences, with approximately 44% seen only once. The ten top clones hold just under 8.5% of the sample.

Stable Graves' hyperthyroidism was defined as the absence of progression to ophthalmopathy over 18 months of follow-up. The hyperthyroidism patients were between 18 and 65 years old and newly diagnosed, with a disease duration of less than 2 months. The study excluded patients with uncontrolled infections, other autoimmune diseases, pregnancy or lactation. Clinical symptoms, serum thyroxine and TRAb, thyroid ultrasound, and orbital computed tomography formed the basis for the diagnoses. Total RNA was extracted using Trizol reagent, and RNA quality was assessed on an Agilent 2100 Bioanalyzer. This TCR was sampled from a woman under 30 with Graves' hyperthyroidism. Donor details come from another sample of the same person, matched by shared clones. Source material: peripheral blood or thyroid tissue (not recorded which). In this chain, TRBV2 is recombined with TRBJ1-1; no D gene is confidently identified. The CDR3 sequence is CACSEVGTEAFF. The DNA sequence follows: TGTGCCTGCAGTGAAGTGGGGACTGAAGCTTTCTTT.